These 5 T cell receptor beta chains share one sample of origin, sequenced in a study of blood T cell repertoires in COVID-19. Clones were sequenced by immunoSEQ multiplex PCR, and TCRdb holds only the in-frame ones, with some missing. This sample has hundreds of thousands of clones, with roughly 90% found just once. The sample was peripheral blood. These receptors originate from a middle-aged man with acute or convalescent COVID-19.

V and J are TRBV6-5 and TRBJ2-2; D gene unclear. Trimming took 2 bases from V and 2 from J, leaving 12 bases between them. This CDR3 comprises 16 residues. Germline values: CDR1 MNHEY, CDR2 SVGAGI. This chain's CDR3 is CASSYLSTVNTGELFF. The CDR3 DNA is TGTGCCAGCAGTTACCTCTCAACAGTAAACACCGGGGAGCTGTTTTTT.

The rearrangement links TRBV4-2 to TRBJ1-2; D might be TRBD1 (6 bases). Between the trimmed V and J ends, which lost 5 bases and 0 bases, there was a span of 10 bases. Germline lookup yields CDR1 LGHNA and CDR2 YNFKEQ. The CDR3 totals 14 residues. CDR3 DNA sequence: TGTGCCAGCAGCGACAGGCTAACTAACTATGGCTACACCTTC. This codes for CASSDRLTNYGYTF.

The chain recombines TRBV6-6 with TRBJ2-5, with TRBD2 as a possible D gene (5 bases). The CDR3 covers 13 residues. V lost 6 bases and J lost 5, with 13 bases in between. Germline V CDR1 and CDR2: MNHNY, SVGAGI (reference sequence). The CDR3 nucleotides are TGTGCCAGCAGAGATACTAGTACCGAGACCCAGTACTTC. This gives the protein CASRDTSTETQYF.

The chain couples TRBV6-5 to TRBJ2-1; TRBD1 might be the D (6 bases). V gave up 5 bases and J gave up 0 bases, with 11 bases separating them. This CDR3 has 15 amino acids. Germline CDR1 MNHEY, CDR2 SVGAGI. The CDR3 sequence is CASSPGHSSYNEQFF. In nucleotides, the CDR3 is TGTGCCAGCAGTCCGGGACACAGCTCCTACAATGAGCAGTTCTTC.

The genes are TRBV6-1 and TRBJ2-3; TRBD1 agrees at 7 bases. Germline V gene data show CDR1 as MNHNS and CDR2 as SASEGT. This CDR3 region has 19 residues. V lost 4 bases and J lost 2; bases outside the gene matches: 18. The CDR3 DNA reads as TGTGCCAGCAGTGCGAGACCCACTCCGCCAGGGGGAGTCACAGATACGCAGTATTTT. It translates to CASSARPTPPGGVTDTQYF.